The 11 T cell receptor beta chains presented below share a single source sample, sequenced in a study of blood T cell repertoires in COVID-19 (dated by TCRdb to the early 2020s). The library came from the immunoSEQ multiplex PCR assay. Here the immuneACCESS table is served through TCRdb, limited to in-frame sequences with V and J called. Missing clones are a known gap in these copies; in checked studies unresolved V genes cover under half, and the rest lacks a known reason. This sample comprises 200,000 to 250,000 clones, about 90% of them detected only once. About 2% of the sample is in the top ten clones. Specimen: peripheral blood. The receptors shown here come from a man in his forties or fifties with active or convalescent COVID-19.

The chain is built from TRBV2 and TRBJ1-1; TRBD1 matches at 7 bases. This CDR3 is 13 amino acids long. The germline V gene encodes CDR1 SNHLY and CDR2 FYNNEI. J lost 3 bases, V lost 11 bases, and 9 bases had no gene match. Written as DNA, the CDR3 is TGTGCCGACAGGGTGTTTGAGGACACTGAAGCTTTCTTT. Translating it yields CADRVFEDTEAFF.

This chain connects TRBV5-1 to TRBJ1-5; unclear D gene. The CDR3 length is 14 residues. Germline CDR1 reads SGHRS; CDR2 reads YFSETQ. V dropped 2 bases and J dropped 5 bases, with 11 bases sitting between them. DNA for the CDR3: TGCGCCAGCAGCTTCAGAAGCGGTGATCAGCCCCAGCATTTT. Encoded protein: CASSFRSGDQPQHF. Looking up the rest from reference TRBV5-1 and TRBJ1-5 gives the full variable domain: KAGVTQTPRYLIKTRGQQVTLSCSPISGHRSVSWYQQTPGQGLQFLFEYFSETQRNKGNFPGRFSGRQFSNSRSEMNVSTLELGDSALYLCASSFRSGDQPQHFGDGTRLSIL.

V is TRBV30 and J is TRBJ1-2; 7 positions agree with TRBD1. The CDR3 contains 13 residues. V was clipped by 5 bases and J by 7 bases; unmatched bases: 10. The germline V gene has CDR1 GTSNPN and CDR2 SVGIG (reference sequence). CDR3: CAWVGQVYLGYTF. CDR3 coding DNA: TGTGCCTGGGTCGGACAGGTATATCTTGGCTACACCTTC.

The chain joins TRBV29-1 to TRBJ1-5; no clear D gene. The CDR3 is made up of 13 amino acids. Trimming shortened V by 3 bases and J by 3 bases, and 9 bases separated the two germline ends. The germline CDR1 and CDR2 sequences are SQVTM and ANQGSEA. The CDR3 reads CSVEWAANQPQHF. The DNA of the CDR3 is TGCAGCGTTGAGTGGGCTGCCAATCAGCCCCAGCATTTT.

The chain has TRBV24-1 and TRBJ2-1; D uncertain. Between the trimmed V and J ends, which lost 3 bases and 9 bases, there was a span of 17 bases. The germline CDR1 and CDR2 sequences are KGHDR and SFDVKD. CDR3 size: 15 residues. The CDR3 sequence: CATSDISHPSGEQFF. Here the CDR3 DNA reads TGTGCCACCAGTGATATATCACACCCCTCGGGTGAGCAGTTCTTC.

This clone was found once. V is TRBV18 and J is TRBJ1-1, with 8 bases fitting TRBD1. The CDR3 runs 18 residues. CDR1 is KGHSH, CDR2 LQKENI, per germline. V shed 5 bases, J shed 1 base, and the junction held 15 bases outside the gene matches. Written as DNA, the CDR3 is TGTGCCAGCTCAGCCGCTTACAGGGGGAGAGGATCGAACACTGAAGCTTTCTTT. Encoded protein: CASSAAYRGRGSNTEAFF.

The chain is built from TRBV7-8 and TRBJ2-7, with TRBD1 identical over 8 bases. CDR1 SGHVS and CDR2 FQNEAQ come from the germline V gene. The CDR3 sequence is 15 residues long. V lost 1 base and J lost 3; bases outside the gene matches: 5. This chain's CDR3 is CASSLDRGTGYEQYF. In DNA, the CDR3 is TGTGCCAGCAGCTTAGACCGGGGGACAGGCTACGAGCAGTACTTC.

This clone was counted between two and nine times. The rearrangement joins TRBV29-1 to TRBJ2-1; 9 nucleotides line up with TRBD1. V lost 1 base and J lost 3; bases outside the gene matches: 10. Germline V gene data show CDR1 as SQVTM and CDR2 as ANQGSEA. The CDR3 consists of 17 residues. This CDR3 is CSVEGGARTGVYNEQFF. The CDR3 bases are TGCAGCGTTGAAGGTGGGGCCCGGACAGGGGTCTACAATGAGCAGTTCTTC.

This chain links TRBV6-5 with TRBJ1-6; D is possibly TRBD1 (5 bases). V shed 8 bases and J shed 6 bases, with 14 bases lying between them. From germline, CDR1 is MNHEY and CDR2 SVGAGI. CDR3 length: 14 residues. The CDR3 DNA reads as TGTGCCAGCCAGCCCCAGGGAGGTAATTCACCCCTCCACTTT. Its translation is CASQPQGGNSPLHF.

The chain employs TRBV30 and TRBJ2-5, with a weak D call TRBD1 (5 bases). The ends were cut back, 0 bases at V and 5 bases at J, with 16 bases in the middle. Germline CDR1 and CDR2: GTSNPN and SVGIG (reference sequence). This CDR3 comprises 15 residues. Here the CDR3 reads CAWSVQIGAQETQYF. DNA for the CDR3: TGTGCCTGGAGTGTACAAATAGGGGCTCAGGAGACCCAGTACTTC.

This clone was recorded once. The junction departs from germline at one end; a sequencing error may be responsible. The gene calls are TRBV12-5 and TRBJ2-5, with TRBD1 as a possible D gene (6 bases). This CDR3 is built from 14 residues. The germline CDR1 and CDR2 sequences are LGHNT and FRNRAP. CDR3 in DNA: TGTGCTAGTGGGTTGGGGCAGGGGCAAGAGACCCAGTACTTC. Encoded protein: CASGLGQGQETQYF.